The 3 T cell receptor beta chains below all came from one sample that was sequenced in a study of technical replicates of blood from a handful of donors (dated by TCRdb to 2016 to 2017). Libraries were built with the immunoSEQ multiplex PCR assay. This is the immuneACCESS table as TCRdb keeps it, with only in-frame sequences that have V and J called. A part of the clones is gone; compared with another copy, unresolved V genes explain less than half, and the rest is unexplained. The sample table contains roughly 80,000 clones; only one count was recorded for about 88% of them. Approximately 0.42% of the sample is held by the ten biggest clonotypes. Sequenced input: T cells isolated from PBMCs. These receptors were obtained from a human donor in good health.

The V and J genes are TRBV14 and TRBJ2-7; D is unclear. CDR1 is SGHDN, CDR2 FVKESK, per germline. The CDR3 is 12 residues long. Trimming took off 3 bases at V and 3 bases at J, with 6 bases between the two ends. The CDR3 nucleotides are TGTGCCAGCAGCCAGGCCATCTACGAGCAGTACTTC. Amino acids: CASSQAIYEQYF.

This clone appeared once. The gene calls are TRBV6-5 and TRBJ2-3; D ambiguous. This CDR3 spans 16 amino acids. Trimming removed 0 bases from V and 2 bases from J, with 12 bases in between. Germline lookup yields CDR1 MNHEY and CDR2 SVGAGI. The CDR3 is CASSYSTAPDTDTQYF. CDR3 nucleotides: TGTGCCAGCAGTTACTCAACAGCACCCGACACAGATACGCAGTATTTT.

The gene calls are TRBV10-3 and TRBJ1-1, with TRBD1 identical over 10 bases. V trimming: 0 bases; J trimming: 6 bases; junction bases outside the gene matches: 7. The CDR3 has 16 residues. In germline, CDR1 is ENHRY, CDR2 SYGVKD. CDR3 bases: TGTGCCATCAGTGAGTCGAAGGACAGGGGGTGGGCTGAAGCTTTCTTT. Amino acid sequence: CAISESKDRGWAEAFF.